One and the same sample provided the 5 T cell receptor beta chains below, sequenced in a study of T cell responses to AZD1222 COVID-19 vaccine. Sequencing was performed with immunoSEQ multiplex PCR; in TCRdb, only in-frame clones are kept and a portion is missing. There are about 110,000 clones in the sample; roughly 80% occur only once, and roughly 9% lies in the top ten. The starting material was peripheral blood, obtained on day 0 of AZD1222 vaccination. The origin of the receptors is an adult in good health.

The gene calls are TRBV7-2 and TRBJ1-3; D gene uncertain. Germline V CDR1 and CDR2: SGHTA, FQGNSA. The CDR3 length is 14 residues. V was pared by 5 bases and J by 3 bases, with 11 bases between. The CDR3 DNA reads as TGTGCCAGCAGCCTCCCCTCCCGTGGAAACACCATATATTTT. Translated, it gives CASSLPSRGNTIYF.

DNA of the CDR3: TGTGCCATCAGTGAGTCGTTGCGGGGGGGTACCTACGAGCAGTACTTC. As protein: CAISESLRGGTYEQYF. The chain carries TRBV10-3 and TRBJ2-7, with 9 positions matching TRBD2. The trim removed 0 bases at V and 2 bases at J, leaving 5 bases unmatched. The CDR3 sequence is 16 residues long. Per germline, CDR1 ENHRY and CDR2 SYGVKD.

The chain couples TRBV13 to TRBJ2-5; 8 bases agree with TRBD2. The junction had 11 bases not matched to a gene; V was cut back by 4 bases and J by 1 base. The germline V gene encodes CDR1 PRHDT and CDR2 FYEKMQ (reference sequence). The CDR3 spans 17 residues. As DNA, the CDR3 is TGTGCCAGCAGCTACGAGGGCCAGCGGGGGCCCCAAGAGACCCAGTACTTC. Amino acid sequence: CASSYEGQRGPQETQYF.

This chain connects TRBV27 to TRBJ1-2; D perhaps matches TRBD1 (5 bases). Trimming removed 2 bases from V and 6 bases from J, with 10 bases in between. Germline V CDR1 and CDR2: MNHEY, SMNVEV (reference sequence). The CDR3 is 13 amino acids. In DNA form, the CDR3 reads TGTGCCAGCAGTTTAAAAGGGGTCAATGGCTACACCTTC. Amino acid sequence: CASSLKGVNGYTF.

The rearrangement links TRBV7-2 to TRBJ2-7; D remains unclear. The CDR3 length is 11 residues. The germline V gene encodes CDR1 SGHTA and CDR2 FQGNSA. With 3 bases removed from V and 2 bases from J, the gap between germline ends came to 2 bases. CDR3 nucleotide sequence: TGTGCCAGCAGCTTCACCTACGAGCAGTACTTC. This encodes CASSFTYEQYF.